The subject of this entry is one T cell receptor beta chain. V gave up 0 bases and J gave up 1 base; unmatched junction bases: 5. Per germline, CDR1 MGHRA and CDR2 YSYEKL. This CDR3 contains 16 residues. The data were taken from a study of OX40 agonist ivuxolimab in advanced cancers. For the study at large: Therapy given before enrollment (anti-PD-1, anti-PD-L1 or anti-CTLA-4) was allowed, and around 41% had some. Patients achieving partial responses numbered three: one hepatocellular carcinoma case and two cutaneous melanoma cases.

Patients with a history of autoimmune disease or on systemic immunosuppression were excluded. Assay: immunoSEQ multiplex PCR; the TCRdb copy retains only in-frame clones and omits some. The sample has 95,000 or so clones; around 92% are singletons. This chain connects TRBV4-1 to TRBJ2-7; 8 nucleotides agree with TRBD1. Here the sequenced sample was CD4+ or CD8+ T cells sorted from blood, taken in a trial of the OX40 agonist ivuxolimab. The TCR sequence derives from an adult with an advanced solid tumor such as melanoma, head and neck, liver or kidney cancer. CDR3 in amino acids: CASSQDPGQDSYEQYF. CDR3 nucleotides: TGCGCCAGCAGCCAAGATCCGGGACAGGATTCCTACGAGCAGTACTTC.